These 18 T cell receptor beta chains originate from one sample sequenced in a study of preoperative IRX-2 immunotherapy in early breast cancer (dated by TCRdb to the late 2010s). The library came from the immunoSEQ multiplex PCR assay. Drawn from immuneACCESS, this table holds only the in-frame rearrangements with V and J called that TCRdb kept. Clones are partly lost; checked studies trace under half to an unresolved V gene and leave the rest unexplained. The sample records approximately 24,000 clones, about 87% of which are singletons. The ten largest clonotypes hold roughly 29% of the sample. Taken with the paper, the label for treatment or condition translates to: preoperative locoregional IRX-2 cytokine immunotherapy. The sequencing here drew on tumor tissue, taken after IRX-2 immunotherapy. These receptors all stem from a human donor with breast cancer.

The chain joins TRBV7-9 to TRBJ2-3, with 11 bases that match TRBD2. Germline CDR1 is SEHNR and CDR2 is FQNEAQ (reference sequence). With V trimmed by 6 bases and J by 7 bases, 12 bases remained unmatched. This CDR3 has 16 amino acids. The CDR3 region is CASRSSGGAPVYTQYF. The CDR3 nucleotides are TGTGCCAGCAGAAGTAGCGGGGGGGCCCCAGTCTATACGCAGTATTTT.

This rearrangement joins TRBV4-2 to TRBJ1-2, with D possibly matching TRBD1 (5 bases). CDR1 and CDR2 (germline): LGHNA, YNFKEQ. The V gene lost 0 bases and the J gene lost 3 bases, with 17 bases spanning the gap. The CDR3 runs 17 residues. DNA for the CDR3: TGTGCCAGCAGCCAAGATCCCTGGGAAGGGGATCACTATGGCTACACCTTC. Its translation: CASSQDPWEGDHYGYTF.

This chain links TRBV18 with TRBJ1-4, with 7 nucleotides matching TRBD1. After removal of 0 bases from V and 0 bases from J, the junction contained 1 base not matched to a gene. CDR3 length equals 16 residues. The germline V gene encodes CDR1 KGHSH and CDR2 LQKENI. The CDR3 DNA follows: TGTGCCAGCTCACCACCTGGGACAGCAACTAATGAAAAACTGTTTTTT. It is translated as CASSPPGTATNEKLFF.

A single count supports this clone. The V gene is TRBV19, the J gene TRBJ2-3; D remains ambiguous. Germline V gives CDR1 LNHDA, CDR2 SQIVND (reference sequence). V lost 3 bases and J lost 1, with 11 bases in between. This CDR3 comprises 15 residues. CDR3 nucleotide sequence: TGTGCCAGTAGTATCCTATCTAGGGGCACAGATACGCAGTATTTT. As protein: CASSILSRGTDTQYF.

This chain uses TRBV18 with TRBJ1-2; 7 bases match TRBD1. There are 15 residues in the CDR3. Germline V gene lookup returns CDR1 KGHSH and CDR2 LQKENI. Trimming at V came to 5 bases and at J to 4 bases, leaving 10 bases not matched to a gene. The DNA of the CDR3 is TGTGCCAGCTCAGCGGGACAGAACACCGTCTATGGCTACACCTTC. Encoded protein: CASSAGQNTVYGYTF.

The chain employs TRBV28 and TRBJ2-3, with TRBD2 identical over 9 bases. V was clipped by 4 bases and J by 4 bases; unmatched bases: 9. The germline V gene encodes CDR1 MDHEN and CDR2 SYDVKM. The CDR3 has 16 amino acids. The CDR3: CASSSPSGAEPDTQYF. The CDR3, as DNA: TGTGCCAGCAGTTCCCCTAGCGGGGCCGAACCAGATACGCAGTATTTT.

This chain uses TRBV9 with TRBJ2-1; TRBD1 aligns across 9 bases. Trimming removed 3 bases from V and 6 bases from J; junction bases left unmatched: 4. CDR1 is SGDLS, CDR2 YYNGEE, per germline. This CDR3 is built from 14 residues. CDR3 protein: CASSATGGFNEQFF. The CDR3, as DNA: TGTGCCAGCAGCGCGACAGGGGGGTTCAATGAGCAGTTCTTC.

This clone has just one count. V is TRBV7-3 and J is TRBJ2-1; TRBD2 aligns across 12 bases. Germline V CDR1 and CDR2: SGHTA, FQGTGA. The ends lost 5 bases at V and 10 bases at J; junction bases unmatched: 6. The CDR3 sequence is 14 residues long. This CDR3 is CASSTSGLAGEQFF. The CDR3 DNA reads TGTGCCAGCAGCACCTCCGGACTAGCGGGAGAGCAGTTCTTC.

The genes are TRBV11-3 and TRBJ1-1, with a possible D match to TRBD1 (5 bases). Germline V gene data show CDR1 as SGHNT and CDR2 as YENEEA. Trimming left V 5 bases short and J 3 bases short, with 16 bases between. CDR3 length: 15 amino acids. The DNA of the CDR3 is TGTGCCAGCAGCACATCCGGGGGACGAGACACTGAAGCTTTCTTT. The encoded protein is CASSTSGGRDTEAFF.

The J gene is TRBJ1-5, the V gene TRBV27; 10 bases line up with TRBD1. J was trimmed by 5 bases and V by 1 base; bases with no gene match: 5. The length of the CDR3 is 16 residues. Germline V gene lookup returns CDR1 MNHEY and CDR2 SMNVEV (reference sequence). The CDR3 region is CASSLFGQGVDQPQHF. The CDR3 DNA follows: TGTGCCAGCAGTTTATTCGGACAGGGGGTCGATCAGCCCCAGCATTTT.

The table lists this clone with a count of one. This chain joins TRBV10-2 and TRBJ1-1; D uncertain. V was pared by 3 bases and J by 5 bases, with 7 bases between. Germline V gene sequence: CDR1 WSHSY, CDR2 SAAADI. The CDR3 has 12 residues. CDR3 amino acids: CASSDTWTEAFF. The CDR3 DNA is TGCGCCAGCAGTGACACCTGGACTGAAGCTTTCTTT.

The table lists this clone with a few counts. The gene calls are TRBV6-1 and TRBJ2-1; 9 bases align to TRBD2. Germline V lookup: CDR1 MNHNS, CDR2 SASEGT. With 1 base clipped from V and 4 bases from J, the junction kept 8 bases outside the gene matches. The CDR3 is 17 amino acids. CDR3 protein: CASSEDPSSGVYNEQFF. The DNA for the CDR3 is TGTGCCAGCAGTGAAGACCCTTCTAGCGGGGTATACAATGAGCAGTTCTTC.

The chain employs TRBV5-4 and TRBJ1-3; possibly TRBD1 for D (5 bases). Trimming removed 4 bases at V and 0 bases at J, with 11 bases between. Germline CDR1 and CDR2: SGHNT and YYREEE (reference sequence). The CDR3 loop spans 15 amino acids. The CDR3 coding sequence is TGTGCCAGCAGCCAACAGGTTAACTCTGGAAACACCATATATTTT. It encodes CASSQQVNSGNTIYF.

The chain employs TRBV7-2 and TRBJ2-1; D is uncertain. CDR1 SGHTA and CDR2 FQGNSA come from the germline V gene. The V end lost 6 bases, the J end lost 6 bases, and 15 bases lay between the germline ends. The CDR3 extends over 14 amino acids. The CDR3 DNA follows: TGTGCCAGCAGTTTTACCTACACGGCCAATGAGCAGTTCTTC. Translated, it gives CASSFTYTANEQFF.

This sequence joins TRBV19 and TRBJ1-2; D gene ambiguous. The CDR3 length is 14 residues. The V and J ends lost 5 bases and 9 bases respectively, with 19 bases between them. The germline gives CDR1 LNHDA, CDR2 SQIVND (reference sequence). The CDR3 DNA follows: TGTGCCAGTAGTGGTCGGACGCCCCTCATAAGCTACACCTTC. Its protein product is CASSGRTPLISYTF.

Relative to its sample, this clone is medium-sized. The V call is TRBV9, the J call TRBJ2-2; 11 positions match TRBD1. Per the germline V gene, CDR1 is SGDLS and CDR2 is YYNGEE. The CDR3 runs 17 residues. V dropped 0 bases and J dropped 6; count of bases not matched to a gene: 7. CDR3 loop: CASSVAPGQGDPGELFF. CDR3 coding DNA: TGTGCCAGCAGCGTAGCTCCGGGACAGGGGGATCCCGGGGAGCTGTTTTTT.

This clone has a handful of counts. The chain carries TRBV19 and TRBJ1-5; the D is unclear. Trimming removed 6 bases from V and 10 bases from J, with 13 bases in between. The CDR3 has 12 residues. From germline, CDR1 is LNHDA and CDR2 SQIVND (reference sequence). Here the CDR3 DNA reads TGTGCCAGTAGGTCCCCAGTTCAACCCCAGCATTTT. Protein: CASRSPVQPQHF.

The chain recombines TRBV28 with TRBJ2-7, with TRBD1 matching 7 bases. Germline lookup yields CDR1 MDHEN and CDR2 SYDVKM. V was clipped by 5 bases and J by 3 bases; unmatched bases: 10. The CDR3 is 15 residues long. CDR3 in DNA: TGTGCCAGCAGTACCGACAGGGCTATGATCTACGAGCAGTACGTC. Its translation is CASSTDRAMIYEQYV.